This TCR beta chain was documented in a study of CD8 T cells in Susac syndrome (dated by TCRdb to between 2017 and 2020). Context from the whole study: The study used repertoire sequencing to test whether antigen drove CD8+ T cell activation and differentiation in Susac syndrome.

Peripheral blood CD8+ and CD4+ T cells from healthy donors, Susac syndrome patients and multiple sclerosis patients were profiled using high-throughput TCR beta sequencing. Healthy donors were included as age- and sex-matched controls. Bulk CD8+ and CD4+ T cells were purified by magnetic negative isolation, while CD8+ TEMRA cells were enriched using FACS. Blood was drawn into EDTA tubes, processed within 24 hours, and PBMCs were isolated by density gradient centrifugation. PBMCs intended for TCR sequencing were frozen in liquid nitrogen and were later thawed in a 37 degrees C water bath. A purity of at least 90% was achieved for sorted or isolated CD4+, CD8+ and CD8+ TEMRA cells. RNA was extracted with the RNeasy kit and 0.5 to 1 ug was reverse transcribed using random hexamers. The immunoSEQ multiplex PCR assay, which covers 54 Vbeta and 13 Jbeta segments, was used to amplify TCR beta CDR3 regions. To correct PCR amplification bias, a synthetic template baseline was used for both primer optimization and computational correction. In the authors' own workflow: Reads were assigned to V, D and J genes according to IMGT and analyzed in immunoSEQ Analyzer, with only productive sequences retained. Clonality was computed as one minus Shannon entropy normalized by log2 of the number of productive unique sequences. For each patient and control, public and private clones were evaluated within the 100 most prevalent clones. Clones were defined as Susac-specific if absent from the healthy and MS cohorts, from more than 900 published viral clones and from other ImmuneACCESS disease sequences. In TCRdb, the public reads were trimmed at Q25 with fastp and aligned with MiXCR, with productive beta chains retained. Every entry covers one CDR3 protein and lists the most common genes and DNA from its rows. These V and J calls originate from TCRdb's pipeline instead of the authors' own analysis. This sample is represented by some 110,000 distinct CDR3 sequences; 90% to 95% of them were singletons. Clones ranked in the top ten supply 0.065% to 0.09% of the sample.

Results the study describes overall, beyond this receptor: The study acknowledged that relatively few individuals were included in the TCR sequencing and HLA analysis.

With respect to this clonotype: No cognate antigen has been identified for it. The sample holds no much larger clone one base away, and base qualities are not on file.

Taken from cysteine to phenylalanine, the CDR3 has 15 residues. Only CDR3 DNA is held: 45 bases, read in frame from base 1. Trimming accounts for 5 bases at V and 4 bases at J, while the number of junction bases matched to no gene is 10. From the germline V gene (reference sequence), CDR1 is SEHNR and CDR2 is FQNEAQ. This receptor was obtained from a human donor in good health. Input material: CD4+ T cells from PBMCs. Recombination linked TRBV7-9 to TRBJ2-5, and TRBD2 matches 7 of the central bases. The nucleotides read TGTGCCAGCAGCACCCAGACTAGCATCCCAGAGACCCAGTACTTC. It specifies CASSTQTSIPETQYF.